This TCR beta chain was observed in a study of blood T cells in healthy people across ages. Study findings and constraints: Across samples, TCR beta diversity tracked strongly with naive T cell percentage. Age showed a roughly linear inverse relationship with TCR beta diversity per million T cells.

Every donor gave 8.5 to 10 milliliters of peripheral blood. This clonotype showed up many times. Its specificity is unknown. A second PCR of about 7 to 12 cycles used a sample-barcoded 5' primer and a J-beta primer mix. Each cDNA molecule was tagged by a template-switch adaptor that had 12 random nucleotides. Each CDR3 protein gets one entry after TCRdb re-called the 5' RACE reads with MiXCR. The sample shows approximately 700,000 distinct CDR3 sequences, 32% of them seen only once. Germline assignment: CDR1 LGHNA and CDR2 YSLEER. V lost 4 bases to trimming and J lost 0 bases; unmatched junction nucleotides: 4. The CDR3 sequence is 16 residues long.

Sequencing was performed on blood. This rearrangement joins TRBV4-3 to TRBJ2-1, with 9 bases that match TRBD2. The receptor comes from a woman over 75 in good health. The CDR3 DNA follows: TGCGCCAGCAGCCGAGCGGGGGGAAGCTCCTACAATGAGCAGTTCTTC. Its protein product is CASSRAGGSSYNEQFF.